This T cell receptor (beta chain) was found in a study of cytomegalovirus exposure and HLA in healthy donors. PCR involved 60 Vbeta and 13 Jbeta primers. TCRdb's copy holds only in-frame clones and misses some; the assay was immunoSEQ multiplex PCR. This table holds over 140,000 clones, approximately 84% found once. Regarding this clone: What it binds is unknown.

This CDR3 spans 11 amino acids. Germline V gene sequence: CDR1 LNHDA, CDR2 SQIVND (reference sequence). Study observations and caveats: Most subjects had HLA-A and HLA-B alleles reportedly predicted accurately by TCR beta sequences.

The sequenced material came from PBMCs. The sequence was collected from a man younger than 45 in good health and CMV-seropositive. The J gene is TRBJ2-3, the V gene TRBV19; the D gene is possibly TRBD2 (5 bases). CDR3 in amino acids: CAERAGDTQYF. The CDR3 DNA follows: TGTGCTGAGAGGGCGGGAGATACGCAGTATTTT.